Listed here are 13 T cell receptor beta chains from one sample, sequenced in a study of cytomegalovirus exposure and HLA in healthy donors. Use of 60 Vbeta and 13 Jbeta primers characterized the PCR. The protocol was immunoSEQ multiplex PCR, while the TCRdb copy is restricted to in-frame clones and leaves out a portion. The sample records about 190,000 clones, around three quarters being singletons. Sequencing was carried out using PBMCs. Every receptor here comes from a woman younger than 30 in good health and CMV-seronegative.

The genes are TRBV6-5 and TRBJ1-2; 8 nucleotides line up with TRBD1. V shed 5 bases, J shed 7 bases, and the junction held 9 bases outside the gene matches. Germline V gene sequence: CDR1 MNHEY, CDR2 SVGAGI. The CDR3 is 14 residues long. The CDR3 DNA is TGTGCCAGCAGTCTCGGACAGGGAGCATCTGGCTACACCTTC. Protein sequence: CASSLGQGASGYTF.

The rearrangement uses TRBV6-5 and TRBJ2-2; 7 positions match TRBD1. The CDR3 is 14 residues long. The J segment lost 0 bases and the V segment lost 9 bases, leaving 4 bases of the junction unmatched. The germline gives CDR1 MNHEY, CDR2 SVGAGI. In DNA, the CDR3 is TGTGCCAGTTCGGACAGGCCGAACACCGGGGAGCTGTTTTTT. Protein: CASSDRPNTGELFF.

This clone turned up a few times. This chain connects TRBV13 to TRBJ2-1; 10 bases fit TRBD2. Germline CDR1 PRHDT, CDR2 FYEKMQ (reference sequence). The CDR3 covers 17 residues. Trimming took 4 bases from V and 10 from J; bases not matched to a gene: 16. CDR3 amino acids: CASSSGDERGGRWEQFF. CDR3 nucleotides: TGTGCCAGCAGCTCCGGCGATGAGCGGGGGGGCAGGTGGGAGCAGTTCTTC.

The V gene is TRBV6-5, the J gene TRBJ1-1; D gene ambiguous. This CDR3 comprises 12 residues. The germline V gene has CDR1 MNHEY and CDR2 SVGAGI. The ends were cut back, 2 bases at V and 5 bases at J, with 6 bases in the middle. The CDR3 here is CASSYTGTEAFF. The CDR3 nucleotides read TGTGCCAGCAGTTACACCGGTACTGAAGCTTTCTTT.

A word on this clone: This same CDR3 is encoded by further DNA sequences in the sample. V gene TRBV5-1 combines with J gene TRBJ2-7, with D unresolved. The V end lost 0 bases, the J end lost 0 bases, and 7 bases lay between the germline ends. The germline V gene has CDR1 SGHRS and CDR2 YFSETQ. This CDR3 has 14 amino acids. In DNA, the CDR3 is TGCGCCAGCAGCTTGGGTTCGGGCTCCTACGAGCAGTACTTC. Translated: CASSLGSGSYEQYF.

The count of this clone is one. The chain links TRBV7-3 to TRBJ2-1; the D gene is possibly TRBD2 (5 bases). The CDR3 is 12 residues long. The V end was cut by 2 bases, the J end by 8 bases, with 7 bases between. Germline assignment: CDR1 SGHTA and CDR2 FQGTGA. CDR3 nucleotides: TGTGCCAGCAGCTTAGGAGGCGATGAGCAGTTCTTC. It codes for CASSLGGDEQFF.

This clone was counted only a few times. The chain uses TRBV4-3 and TRBJ1-1; D gene ambiguous. Germline lookup yields CDR1 LGHNA and CDR2 YSLEER. This CDR3 has 16 residues. Trimming took 3 bases from V and 5 from J, leaving 19 bases between them. This chain's CDR3 is CASSQRTDHAGTEAFF. CDR3 nucleotide sequence: TGCGCCAGCAGCCAGAGAACAGATCATGCGGGAACTGAAGCTTTCTTT.

V and J are TRBV5-8 and TRBJ1-6, with D perhaps TRBD1 (6 bases). The V and J ends lost 1 base and 11 bases respectively, with 22 bases between them. CDR1 and CDR2 from the germline V gene are SGHTS and YDEGEE. The CDR3 consists of 17 residues. The CDR3 loop is CASSLRVPRTAGAPLHF. CDR3 bases: TGTGCCAGCAGCTTGCGTGTGCCACGGACAGCAGGCGCACCCCTCCACTTT.

A single count supports this clone. This chain connects TRBV27 to TRBJ2-3; TRBD1 matches at 9 bases. This CDR3 is built from 15 residues. Per germline, CDR1 MNHEY and CDR2 SMNVEV (reference sequence). V trimming: 4 bases; J trimming: 3 bases; junction bases outside the gene matches: 5. DNA for the CDR3: TGTGCCAGCAGTTCCGGACAGGGGAGGACAGATACGCAGTATTTT. This gives the protein CASSSGQGRTDTQYF.

The chain recombines TRBV4-1 with TRBJ1-4; D is unclear. This CDR3 is 14 amino acids long. The germline CDR1 and CDR2 sequences are MGHRA and YSYEKL. V lost 4 bases and J 4 bases, leaving 10 bases between the germline ends. This chain's CDR3 is CASSLGSYNEKLFF. The DNA for the CDR3 is TGCGCCAGCAGCCTCGGGAGCTATAATGAAAAACTGTTTTTT.

CDR3 protein: CASRTGNEQFF. Written as DNA, the CDR3 is TGTGCCAGCAGAACCGGCAATGAGCAGTTCTTC. The chain joins TRBV7-8 to TRBJ2-1; D gene ambiguous. CDR1 and CDR2 from the germline V gene are SGHVS and FQNEAQ. Trimming pared 6 bases from V and 6 bases from J, leaving 6 bases between. The CDR3 covers 11 residues.

This clone occurred once. V and J are TRBV11-3 and TRBJ2-1, with D perhaps TRBD2 (6 bases). The germline CDR1 and CDR2 sequences are SGHNT and YENEEA. The ends were cut back, 3 bases at V and 8 bases at J, with 8 bases in the middle. The CDR3 extends over 12 amino acids. Here the CDR3 reads CASSFPGDEQFF. CDR3 coding DNA: TGTGCCAGCAGCTTCCCGGGAGATGAGCAGTTCTTC.

The V gene is TRBV28, the J gene TRBJ1-5; 9 bases agree with TRBD1. The CDR3 covers 15 residues. The germline CDR1 and CDR2 sequences are MDHEN and SYDVKM. Unmatched junction bases numbered 12, after V lost 10 bases and J lost 5 bases. CDR3 in DNA: TGTGCCACGAACTACAGGGGGCGCTCCTATCAGCCCCAGCATTTT. Protein sequence: CATNYRGRSYQPQHF.